Sequencing of this TCR beta chain was carried out in a study of blood T cell repertoires in COVID-19. Study in general: Spain, Italy and the United States supplied samples that represented acute and convalescent COVID-19. The analysed material was cDNA or gDNA that came from T cells, B-cell-depleted T cells, or PBMCs.

This clone has a handful of counts. The Seattle site enrolled patients during active infection and followed them longitudinally. Per the original methods: Reference gene primer amplification gave estimated nucleated cell counts. TCRdb's table, derived via immunoSEQ multiplex PCR, lists solely in-frame clones and lacks some. D and trimming come from the DNA, and the V and J calls and clone size come from that table. The sample yields about 65,000 clones, roughly 84% seen once. The CDR3 extends over 16 amino acids. Germline V gives CDR1 MNHNS, CDR2 SASEGT. Between the trimmed V and J ends, which lost 2 bases and 0 bases, there was a span of 13 bases.

V is TRBV6-1 and J is TRBJ1-1, with D possibly being TRBD1 (5 bases). This sequence was found in a man between 50 and 59 years old with COVID-19, enrolled during active disease. The sequenced sample was peripheral blood. The CDR3 protein is CASSERRGYMNTEAFF. CDR3 coding DNA: TGTGCCAGCAGTGAACGAAGGGGTTACATGAACACTGAAGCTTTCTTT.